This T cell receptor beta chain comes out of a study of T cells in Graves' hyperthyroidism and ophthalmopathy. Whole-study results and caveats: The model identified upcoming ophthalmopathy a median approximately seven months ahead of onset.

The V gene's germline CDR1 is MNHEY and CDR2 SVGAGI. This CDR3 is built from 15 residues. Germline trimming cut 2 bases from V and 5 bases from J; bases unmatched to any gene: 7. For Graves' hyperthyroidism to be stable, ophthalmopathy could not progress within 18 months. These patients, aged 18 to 65, had recently diagnosed hyperthyroidism lasting under 2 months. Only a few counts were recorded for this clonotype. Its specificity is not known. Amplification of TCR beta CDR3 regions used RNA as the template. Researchers ran a first-round RT-PCR on the TCR CDR3 using the HTBI primer set. TCRdb re-derived calls from the multiplex PCR reads in MiXCR, one entry per CDR3 protein. This sample carries about half a million distinct CDR3 sequences, more than 20% of them seen once, and the ten largest clones take more than 25%.

The chain recombines TRBV6-5 with TRBJ2-5; 8 bases align to TRBD2. The TCR comes from a man in his late teens or twenties with Graves' hyperthyroidism. The specimen sequenced was blood. The CDR3 here is CASSYGGGGQETQYF. The CDR3 bases are TGTGCCAGCAGTTACGGTGGCGGGGGGCAGGAGACCCAGTACTTC.